This T cell receptor (beta chain) was obtained from a study of response to subunit inactivated influenza vaccine. TCRdb re-called the RT-PCR reads with MiXCR, one entry per CDR3 protein. This table has 150,000 or so distinct CDR3 sequences, approximately 11% appearing once. CDR1 SGHDT and CDR2 YYEEEE come from the germline V gene. CDR3 length: 16 amino acids. V lost 1 base and J lost 1, with 13 bases in between. Study-wide results and caveats: After each seasonal influenza vaccination, few new T cells are recruited, the authors suggested.

This clonotype was detected ten times or more. Its matching antigen is unknown. This TCR was sampled from a middle-aged man who received an inactivated influenza vaccine. Sequencing was performed on non-naive T cells sorted from PBMCs, taken 35 to 45 days after vaccination. The rearrangement uses TRBV5-6 and TRBJ2-3, with D possibly TRBD1 on 5 matching bases. The CDR3 reads CASSLFWGAGTDTQYF. In nucleotides, the CDR3 is TGTGCCAGCAGCTTGTTTTGGGGCGCCGGCACAGATACGCAGTATTTT. The full variable domain, with the rest looked up from reference TRBV5-6 and TRBJ2-3, is DAGVTQSPTHLIKTRGQQVTLRCSPKSGHDTVSWYQQALGQGPQFIFQYYEEEERQRGNFPDRFSGHQFPNYSSELNVNALLLGDSALYLCASSLFWGAGTDTQYFGPGTRLTVL.